The 17 T cell receptor beta chains in this list originate from one sample, sequenced in a study of cytomegalovirus exposure and HLA in healthy donors. Primers for the PCR totalled 60 Vbeta and 13 Jbeta. The assay was immunoSEQ multiplex PCR, and TCRdb's table has in-frame clones only and misses some. The data hold some 65,000 clones, with approximately 60% observed a single time. Material for sequencing was PBMCs. These receptor sequences come from a man aged 30 to 39 in good health and CMV-seronegative.

This chain connects TRBV28 to TRBJ1-5, with TRBD1 identical over 8 bases. This CDR3 spans 15 amino acids. Losses at the gene ends were 6 bases for V and 3 bases for J; bases not matched to a gene: 7. Germline CDR1 reads MDHEN; CDR2 reads SYDVKM. CDR3 loop: CASSPRTGYNQPQHF. For the CDR3, the DNA is TGTGCCAGCAGCCCTAGGACAGGGTACAATCAGCCCCAGCATTTT.

On this clone: The same CDR3 is also encoded by other DNA sequences in this sample. The chain recombines TRBV7-2 with TRBJ2-5; 11 nucleotides agree with TRBD2. Losses at the gene ends were 0 bases for V and 2 bases for J; bases not matched to a gene: 2. Germline CDR1 reads SGHTA; CDR2 reads FQGNSA. The CDR3 extends over 16 amino acids. The CDR3 nucleotides are TGTGCCAGCAGCTTAGCTCTAGCGGGGGGACAAGAGACCCAGTACTTC. It specifies CASSLALAGGQETQYF.

This chain links TRBV27 with TRBJ2-7, with 14 bases matching TRBD2. Trimming at V came to 2 bases and at J to 3 bases, leaving 15 bases not matched to a gene. CDR3 length equals 20 residues. From germline, CDR1 is MNHEY and CDR2 SMNVEV (reference sequence). In DNA, the CDR3 is TGTGCCAGCAGTTTACGTTTTAGGGGGACTAGCGGGGGAGACGTCTACGAGCAGTACTTC. It yields the protein CASSLRFRGTSGGDVYEQYF.

In nucleotides, the CDR3 is TGTGCCAGCAGCTTGGAAAGTGGGGCTAGCGGGGCCTACAATGAGCAGTTCTTC. This encodes CASSLESGASGAYNEQFF. This chain connects TRBV5-4 to TRBJ2-1; 9 positions match TRBD2. Trimming at V came to 0 bases and at J to 2 bases, leaving 9 bases not matched to a gene. The CDR3 spans 18 residues. The germline V gene has CDR1 SGHNT and CDR2 YYREEE (reference sequence). The whole variable domain, remainder taken from reference TRBV5-4 and TRBJ2-1, is ETGVTQSPTHLIKTRGQQVTLRCSSQSGHNTVSWYQQALGQGPQFIFQYYREEENGRGNFPPRFSGLQFPNYSSELNVNALELDDSALYLCASSLESGASGAYNEQFFGPGTRLTVL.

Notes on this clone: The junction differs from germline at one of its ends, possibly a read error. This chain uses TRBV29-1 with TRBJ2-2; possibly TRBD1 for D (7 bases). The CDR3 runs to 14 residues. The germline V gene encodes CDR1 SQVTM and CDR2 ANQGSEA. The CDR3 sequence: CSVASLDRAGGLFF. DNA for the CDR3: TGCAGCGTCGCATCCCTAGACAGGGCCGGGGGGCTGTTTTTT.

The chain joins TRBV6-4 to TRBJ2-5, with TRBD2 matching over 10 bases. The junction had 7 bases not matched to a gene; V was cut back by 4 bases and J by 5 bases. The CDR3 is 15 residues long. The V gene's germline CDR1 is MRHNA and CDR2 SNTAGT. CDR3 coding DNA: TGTGCCAGCAGTGTCGTAGCGGGGGGAATGGAGACCCAGTACTTC. Translated: CASSVVAGGMETQYF.

This clone has a single count. The rearrangement joins TRBV29-1 to TRBJ2-6; TRBD1 aligns across 10 bases. V gave up 1 base and J gave up 0 bases; unmatched junction bases: 6. The length of the CDR3 is 18 residues. CDR1 is SQVTM and CDR2 is ANQGSEA in the germline V gene. This chain's CDR3 is CSVEVRDRGPSGANVLTF. CDR3 DNA sequence: TGCAGCGTTGAAGTCCGGGACAGGGGACCCTCTGGGGCCAACGTCCTGACTTTC. The full variable domain, completed using reference TRBV29-1 and TRBJ2-6, is SAVISQKPSRDICQRGTSLTIQCQVDSQVTMMFWYRQQPGQSLTLIATANQGSEATYESGFVIDKFPISRPNLTFSTLTVSNMSPEDSSIYLCSVEVRDRGPSGANVLTFGAGSRLTVL.

The chain recombines TRBV29-1 with TRBJ2-3; 10 bases are a match to TRBD2. CDR3 size: 15 residues. CDR1 SQVTM and CDR2 ANQGSEA come from the germline V gene. The ends lost 2 bases at V and 6 bases at J; junction bases unmatched: 8. DNA of the CDR3: TGCAGCGTTGAACCACTAGCGGGGCCCGGGGATACGCAGTATTTT. Protein sequence: CSVEPLAGPGDTQYF.

The chain joins TRBV9 to TRBJ2-3, with TRBD2 identical over 8 bases. Per germline, CDR1 SGDLS and CDR2 YYNGEE. This CDR3 spans 14 amino acids. The V segment lost 3 bases and the J segment 2 bases; nucleotides outside the gene matches: 2. As DNA, the CDR3 is TGTGCCAGCAGCGCAGGACTAGCCACAGATACGCAGTATTTT. Amino acid sequence: CASSAGLATDTQYF.

V is TRBV7-8 and J is TRBJ1-5; a possible D gene is TRBD1 (6 bases). Trimming left V 1 base short and J 0 bases short, with 13 bases between. CDR3 length: 17 residues. Germline V gene data show CDR1 as SGHVS and CDR2 as FQNEAQ. The DNA for the CDR3 is TGTGCCAGCAGCTTAGAGGGGGGAGGGAATAGCAATCAGCCCCAGCATTTT. Protein: CASSLEGGGNSNQPQHF.

The rearrangement links TRBV7-2 to TRBJ1-2; D may be TRBD1 (6 bases). The CDR3 consists of 13 residues. Trimming removed 5 bases at V and 13 bases at J, with 20 bases between. From germline, CDR1 is SGHTA and CDR2 FQGNSA. The CDR3 is CASSPRGGGLSTF. CDR3 nucleotides: TGTGCCAGCAGCCCCCGGGGGGGCGGGTTATCCACCTTC.

The chain links TRBV11-2 to TRBJ1-6; unclear D gene. V was pared by 5 bases and J by 8 bases, with 13 bases between. Germline CDR1 reads SGHAT; CDR2 reads FQNNGV. The CDR3 consists of 14 residues. CDR3 coding DNA: TGTGCCAGCAGCCCGGAGTGGAGGGATTCACCCCTCCACTTT. Protein product: CASSPEWRDSPLHF.

The chain uses TRBV6-6 and TRBJ1-4; 8 nucleotides align to TRBD1. The CDR3 covers 15 residues. CDR1 MNHNY and CDR2 SVGAGI come from the germline V gene (reference sequence). V was pared by 6 bases and J by 5 bases, with 8 bases of the junction left unmatched. CDR3 nucleotides: TGTGCCAGCAGACCGGACAGGGCCGGCAATGAAAAACTGTTTTTT. Its protein is CASRPDRAGNEKLFF.

The chain combines TRBV6-6 with TRBJ2-7; perhaps TRBD1 as D (6 bases). The CDR3 has 11 residues. Trimming stripped 6 bases from V and 7 bases from J, with 10 bases between. Per germline, CDR1 MNHNY and CDR2 SVGAGI (reference sequence). The CDR3 here is CASSPRGEQYF. The CDR3 DNA reads TGTGCCAGCAGCCCCAGGGGAGAGCAGTACTTC.

V is TRBV5-6 and J is TRBJ1-1, with 7 bases that match TRBD1. The length of the CDR3 is 13 residues. Germline V gene sequence: CDR1 SGHDT, CDR2 YYEEEE. The junction had 3 bases not matched to a gene; V was cut back by 7 bases and J by 0 bases. In DNA form, the CDR3 reads TGTGCCAGCCGACAGGGTGTGAACACTGAAGCTTTCTTT. Its translation: CASRQGVNTEAFF.

The chain has TRBV29-1 and TRBJ2-5, with D maybe TRBD2 (5 bases). The CDR3 runs to 11 residues. V was pared by 4 bases and J by 4 bases, with 7 bases between. Germline-derived CDR1 and CDR2 are SQVTM and ANQGSEA. The CDR3 nucleotides read TGCAGCGTTGGGGCGGGAGAGACCCAGTACTTC. As protein: CSVGAGETQYF.

This rearrangement joins TRBV30 to TRBJ2-1; 9 bases line up with TRBD2. CDR1 is GTSNPN and CDR2 is SVGIG in the germline V gene (reference sequence). The J segment lost 2 bases and the V segment lost 4 bases, leaving 3 bases of the junction unmatched. The CDR3 loop spans 14 amino acids. CDR3 in amino acids: CAWISGGTYNEQFF. In DNA form, the CDR3 reads TGTGCCTGGATTAGCGGGGGCACCTACAATGAGCAGTTCTTC. Together with reference TRBV30 and TRBJ2-1, the CDR3 gives the full variable domain: SQTIHQWPATLVQPVGSPLSLECTVEGTSNPNLYWYRQAAGRGLQLLFYSVGIGQISSEVPQNLSASRPQDRQFILSSKKLLLSDSGFYLCAWISGGTYNEQFFGPGTRLTVL.